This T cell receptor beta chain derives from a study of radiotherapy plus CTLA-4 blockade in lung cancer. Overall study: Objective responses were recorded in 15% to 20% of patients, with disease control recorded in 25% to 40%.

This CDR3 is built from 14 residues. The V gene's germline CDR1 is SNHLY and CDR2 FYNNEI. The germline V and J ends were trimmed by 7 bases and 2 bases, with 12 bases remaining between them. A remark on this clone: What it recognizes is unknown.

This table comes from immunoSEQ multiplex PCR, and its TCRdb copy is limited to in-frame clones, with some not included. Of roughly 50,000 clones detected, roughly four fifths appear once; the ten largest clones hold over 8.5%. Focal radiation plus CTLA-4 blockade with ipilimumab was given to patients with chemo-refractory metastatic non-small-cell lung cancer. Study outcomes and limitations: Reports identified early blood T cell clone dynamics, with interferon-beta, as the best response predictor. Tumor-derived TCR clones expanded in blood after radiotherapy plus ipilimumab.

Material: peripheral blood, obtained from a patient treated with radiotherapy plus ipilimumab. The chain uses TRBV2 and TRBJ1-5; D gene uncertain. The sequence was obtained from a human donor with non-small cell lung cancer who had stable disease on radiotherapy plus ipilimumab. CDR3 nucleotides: TGTGCCAGCAATACTGTGGCGGGCAATCAGCCCCAGCATTTT. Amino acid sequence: CASNTVAGNQPQHF.